This is a list of T cell receptor beta chains from one sample in a study of Graves' ophthalmopathy and Graves' hyperthyroidism. TCRdb called the multiplex PCR reads again in MiXCR, with one record for every CDR3 protein. This table holds about 400,000 distinct CDR3 sequences, 15% found once. Material for sequencing was peripheral blood. The receptor source for this set is a woman aged 18-29 years with stable Graves' hyperthyroidism. The conserved cysteine and the conserved F or W are not part of the CDR3 here.

j_call v_call cdr3_aa
TRBJ2-7 TRBV11-3 ASGDSDSYEQY
TRBJ2-5 TRBV11-2 ASSYRVVETQY
TRBJ1-5 TRBV2 ASSETPPDSNQPQH
TRBJ1-2 TRBV6-5 ASSYSRLYGYT
TRBJ1-5 TRBV15 ATSIAYSNQPQH
TRBJ2-4 TRBV2 ASSGWMIGAKNIQY
TRBJ1-2 TRBV29-1 SVWDRESYT
TRBJ1-5 TRBV7-8 ASSFGGAGDQPQH
TRBJ2-4 TRBV25-1 ASSSAAVTTDIQY
TRBJ1-3 TRBV12-3/TRBV12-4 ASSFVGNTIY